This T cell receptor beta chain comes out of a study of cytotoxic CD8 clonotypes in ibrutinib-treated CLL. A word on this clone: Its antigen is not known.

Study conclusions and caveats: Clonality went up at the time of ibrutinib response, stayed stable in sustained remission, and later dropped back toward its baseline level at progression. With treatment, public clonotypes, which were uncommon, either contracted or remained stable. Clonality correlated strongly with circulating CD8+ T cells and exceeded age-matched healthy donors at baseline.

Libraries were prepared by immunoSEQ multiplex PCR; TCRdb keeps only in-frame clonotypes and omits some of them. The sample contains about 20,000 clones, less than 80% of which appear only once. Genomic DNA for TCR beta libraries, around 2.1 micrograms, came from cryopreserved PBMCs. The CDR3 spans 13 residues. CDR1 and CDR2 from the germline V gene are SGHTA and FQGTGA. V lost 5 bases and J lost 11, with 18 bases in between. The rearrangement links TRBV7-3 to TRBJ1-1; the D is unclear. The sequence derives from a human donor with chronic lymphocytic leukemia. Sequences were derived from PBMCs, sampled before ibrutinib treatment. This chain's CDR3 is CASSNGPGEFAFF. The CDR3 DNA reads as TGTGCCAGCAGCAATGGCCCCGGGGAGTTTGCTTTCTTT.